These 22 T cell receptor beta chains originate from one sample sequenced in a study of T-cell memory formation after mild COVID-19. TCRdb ran MiXCR on the 5' RACE reads and lists one entry per CDR3 protein. The sample lists about 170,000 distinct CDR3 sequences; 10% to 15% were seen once. Sequenced: PBMCs or a T cell subset sorted from them (not recorded which). The origin of the receptors is a man between 18 and 29 years old who had mild COVID-19 (a few samples of this study predate the infection). Cell type and time point are not known.

The chain employs TRBV7-2 and TRBJ2-1; D is unresolved. CDR1 and CDR2 (germline): SGHTA, FQGNSA. Trimming pared 1 base from V and 7 bases from J, leaving 14 bases between. This CDR3 region has 15 residues. CDR3 protein: CASSLVVDRANEQFF. The CDR3 DNA is TGTGCCAGCAGCTTAGTGGTGGATAGGGCAAATGAGCAGTTCTTC.

This clonotype was seen only a few times. J is TRBJ2-7 and V is TRBV7-2; 8 bases fit TRBD1. The ends lost 5 bases at V and 4 bases at J; junction bases unmatched: 10. The CDR3 totals 15 residues. The germline V gene has CDR1 SGHTA and CDR2 FQGNSA. The CDR3 reads CASSPTDRGVYEQYF. The CDR3 region has the DNA TGTGCCAGCAGCCCAACCGACAGGGGAGTTTACGAGCAGTACTTC.

The table lists this clonotype with a few counts. The DNA of the CDR3 is TGTGCCAGCAGCTTATTGGAGAATACGCAGTATTTT. It yields the protein CASSLLENTQYF. This chain links TRBV7-2 with TRBJ2-3, with D uncertain. V was pared by 2 bases and J by 7 bases, with 7 bases between. Germline loops: CDR1 SGHTA, CDR2 FQGNSA. The CDR3 has 12 amino acids.

Comment on this clonotype: The CDR3 does not close with the conserved phenylalanine or tryptophan, likely indicating a read error. The J gene is TRBJ2-7, the V gene TRBV10-3; D is perhaps TRBD2 (5 bases). The germline gives CDR1 ENHRY, CDR2 SYGVKD. Deletions cut 8 bases from V and 5 bases from J, with 22 bases between. The CDR3 is 15 residues long. The CDR3, as DNA: TGTGCCATCGGTCCCCTACGAGCGGAATCGCACGAGCAGTACTCC. This gives the protein CAIGPLRAESHEQYS.

This clonotype turned up a few times. The rearrangement joins TRBV19 to TRBJ1-1, with D maybe TRBD1 (5 bases). In germline, CDR1 is LNHDA, CDR2 SQIVND (reference sequence). Trimming took 0 bases from V and 7 from J, leaving 12 bases between them. CDR3 length: 14 residues. The CDR3 region has the DNA TGTGCCAGTAGTATAGACCGGGACCAAGGTGAAGCTTTCTTT. Residues: CASSIDRDQGEAFF.

This chain uses TRBV2 with TRBJ2-4; D is ambiguous. The V end was cut by 8 bases, the J end by 0 bases, with 5 bases between. Looked up from germline, CDR1 is SNHLY and CDR2 is FYNNEI. The CDR3 contains 12 residues. CDR3 DNA sequence: TGTGCCAGCGCCATAGCCAAAAACATTCAGTACTTC. Its protein product is CASAIAKNIQYF.

V is TRBV29-1 and J is TRBJ2-7; D possibly uses TRBD1 or TRBD2 (5 bases each). The ends were cut back, 4 bases at V and 5 bases at J, with 6 bases in the middle. CDR3 length: 10 residues. The germline gives CDR1 SQVTM, CDR2 ANQGSEA. The CDR3 reads CSVAGHEQYV. CDR3 bases: TGCAGCGTTGCGGGGCACGAGCAGTACGTC.

At least ten counts were recorded for this clonotype. The chain has TRBV7-9 and TRBJ2-7; possibly TRBD2 for D (5 bases). Between the trimmed V and J ends, which lost 5 bases and 5 bases, there was a span of 13 bases. This CDR3 spans 13 amino acids. The germline V gene has CDR1 SEHNR and CDR2 FQNEAQ (reference sequence). The CDR3 reads CASSRHGVDEQYF. The CDR3 nucleotides are TGTGCCAGCAGCAGACACGGGGTGGACGAGCAGTACTTC.

The chain is built from TRBV7-2 and TRBJ2-7, with D unresolved. Germline loops: CDR1 SGHTA, CDR2 FQGNSA. V shed 4 bases and J shed 5 bases, with 15 bases lying between them. The CDR3 runs to 14 residues. CDR3 nucleotide sequence: TGTGCCAGCAGCTACGGCATGGTAAGGGACGAGCAGTACTTC. This sequence encodes CASSYGMVRDEQYF. The full variable domain, its missing parts supplied by reference TRBV7-2 and TRBJ2-7, is GAGVSQSPSNKVTEKGKDVELRCDPISGHTALYWYRQSLGQGLEFLIYFQGNSAPDKSGLPSDRFSAERTGGSVSTLTIQRTQQEDSAVYLCASSYGMVRDEQYFGPGTRLTVT.

V gene TRBV9 combines with J gene TRBJ1-2, with 7 bases identical to TRBD1. This CDR3 is 16 amino acids long. In germline, CDR1 is SGDLS, CDR2 YYNGEE. Losses at the gene ends were 4 bases for V and 8 bases for J; bases not matched to a gene: 17. CDR3 amino acids: CASSRDETTGVGGYTF. The CDR3 nucleotides read TGTGCCAGCAGCCGAGACGAGACCACAGGGGTAGGAGGCTACACCTTC.

This clonotype was counted between two and nine times. The chain links TRBV5-1 to TRBJ2-7; D perhaps matches TRBD2 (7 bases). Per the germline V gene, CDR1 is SGHRS and CDR2 is YFSETQ. Trimming took 4 bases from V and 2 from J, leaving 16 bases between them. The CDR3 covers 15 residues. CDR3 in amino acids: CASSAGARKAYEQYF. CDR3 nucleotides: TGCGCCAGCAGCGCGGGGGCGCGGAAGGCCTACGAGCAGTACTTC.

This clonotype was picked up many times. J is TRBJ2-4 and V is TRBV20-1; 12 bases match TRBD1. The CDR3 length is 14 residues. V shed 4 bases and J 9 bases; nucleotides not matched to a gene: 7. CDR1 is DFQATT and CDR2 is SNEGSKA in the germline V gene (reference sequence). This CDR3 reads CSAKTGTGGAIQYF. The CDR3, as DNA: TGCAGTGCTAAAACCGGGACAGGGGGCGCCATTCAGTACTTC.

This clonotype was seen repeatedly, ten times or more. The DNA for the CDR3 is TGTGCCAGCAGCTTAAGGATGAACACTGAAGCTTTCTTT. This codes for CASSLRMNTEAFF. The chain links TRBV7-2 to TRBJ1-1; the D is unclear. The V end lost 2 bases, the J end lost 0 bases, and 4 bases lay between the germline ends. CDR1 and CDR2 (germline): SGHTA, FQGNSA. This CDR3 region has 13 residues.

This clonotype was recorded many times. This sequence joins TRBV7-6 and TRBJ1-1; TRBD1 aligns across 8 bases. V trimming: 5 bases; J trimming: 1 base; junction bases outside the gene matches: 9. The CDR3 totals 16 residues. Germline V gene sequence: CDR1 SGHVS, CDR2 FNYEAQ. CDR3 sequence reads: CASSLTWTGRNTEAFF. DNA for the CDR3: TGTGCCAGCAGCCTAACGTGGACAGGGAGGAACACTGAAGCTTTCTTT.

This clonotype has ten or more counts. This chain joins TRBV30 and TRBJ1-3; D possibly corresponds to TRBD1 (6 bases). V lost 2 bases and J lost 0, with 11 bases in between. The germline V gene has CDR1 GTSNPN and CDR2 SVGIG (reference sequence). This CDR3 contains 15 residues. The CDR3 coding sequence is TGTGCCTGGAGTAGGGGGGCCATCTCTGGAAACACCATATATTTT. Residues: CAWSRGAISGNTIYF. Drawing the rest from reference TRBV30 and TRBJ1-3, the complete variable domain is SQTIHQWPATLVQPVGSPLSLECTVEGTSNPNLYWYRQAAGRGLQLLFYSVGIGQISSEVPQNLSASRPQDRQFILSSKKLLLSDSGFYLCAWSRGAISGNTIYFGEGSWLTVV.

This clonotype occurred a few times. CDR3 sequence reads: CSVRDREETQYF. Written as DNA, the CDR3 is TGCAGCGTCCGGGACAGGGAGGAGACCCAGTACTTC. The V gene is TRBV29-1, the J gene TRBJ2-5, with 9 bases fitting TRBD1. The CDR3 contains 12 residues. Germline CDR1 is SQVTM and CDR2 is ANQGSEA. The J segment lost 5 bases and the V segment lost 6 bases, leaving 4 bases of the junction unmatched.

This clonotype was found a few times. The chain links TRBV2 to TRBJ1-1; D unresolved. Germline V CDR1 and CDR2: SNHLY, FYNNEI. CDR3 size: 14 residues. Trimming pared 7 bases from V and 5 bases from J, leaving 17 bases between. CDR3 DNA: TGTGCCAGCAAGAGAGGAGCTCTCGGAACTGAAGCTTTCTTT. Its translation: CASKRGALGTEAFF.

The V and J genes are TRBV7-7 and TRBJ2-1; tentative D call: TRBD1 (6 bases). CDR1 is SSHAT and CDR2 is FNYEAQ in the germline V gene (reference sequence). Between the trimmed V and J ends, which lost 5 bases and 8 bases, there was a span of 13 bases. The CDR3 is 13 amino acids. The CDR3 loop reads CASSPNRVHEQFF. In nucleotides, the CDR3 is TGTGCCAGCAGCCCAAACAGGGTCCATGAGCAGTTCTTC.

J is TRBJ2-3 and V is TRBV5-6; D possibly corresponds to TRBD1 (5 bases). V dropped 3 bases and J dropped 1 base, with 12 bases sitting between them. Germline lookup yields CDR1 SGHDT and CDR2 YYEEEE. The CDR3 runs 15 residues. The CDR3 region is CASSSGGAGTDTQYF. Written as DNA, the CDR3 is TGTGCCAGCAGCTCCGGTGGGGCCGGCACAGATACGCAGTATTTT.

This chain links TRBV29-1 with TRBJ2-3; D is uncertain. Trimming removed 7 bases from V and 1 base from J, with 12 bases in between. This CDR3 contains 13 residues. CDR1 SQVTM and CDR2 ANQGSEA come from the germline V gene. The CDR3 is CSGGSLRTDTQYF. The CDR3 DNA reads as TGCAGCGGTGGAAGCCTTCGCACAGATACGCAGTATTTT.

This clonotype turned up a few times. The chain carries TRBV3-1 and TRBJ1-3; D remains ambiguous. Deletions cut 0 bases from V and 1 base from J, with 13 bases between. This CDR3 is 17 amino acids long. Germline CDR1 is LGHDT and CDR2 is YNNKEL (reference sequence). The chain's CDR3 is CASSQDLASRSGNTIYF. CDR3 nucleotides: TGTGCCAGCAGCCAAGATCTCGCGAGTCGATCTGGAAACACCATATATTTT.

The table lists this clonotype with a few counts. This sequence joins TRBV6-2 or TRBV6-3 and TRBJ2-7; D is perhaps TRBD1 (5 bases). CDR1 is MNHEY, CDR2 SVGEGT, per germline. CDR3 length: 17 residues. Between the trimmed V and J ends, which lost 4 bases and 3 bases, there was a span of 22 bases. The CDR3 DNA reads as TGTGCCAGCAGTTCCGACAGAATCCATCCTTATTACTACGAGCAGTACGTC. Amino acid sequence: CASSSDRIHPYYYEQYV.